This TCR beta chain was sequenced for a study of cytomegalovirus exposure and HLA in healthy donors. Germline values: CDR1 MNHNY, CDR2 SVGAGI (reference sequence). V was shortened by 5 bases and J by 5 bases, with 9 bases between the two germline ends. CDR3 length equals 12 residues. This clone has just one count. The PCR made use of 60 Vbeta and 13 Jbeta primers. This table comes from immunoSEQ multiplex PCR, and its TCRdb copy is limited to in-frame clones, with some not included. This table has fewer than 250,000 clones, around 73% appearing once. The receptor was isolated from a woman aged 30 to 39 in good health and CMV-seropositive. V is TRBV6-6 and J is TRBJ1-1; tentatively, D is TRBD1 (5 bases). What was sequenced was PBMCs. Written as DNA, the CDR3 is TGTGCCAGCAGTCCCAGGGATACTGAAGCTTTCTTT. It translates to CASSPRDTEAFF.